The 22 T cell receptor beta chains listed next were all sequenced from one sample in a study of T-cell memory formation after mild COVID-19 (dated by TCRdb to about 2021). Library construction relied on 5' RACE. Sequencing took place on an Illumina NovaSeq 6000. The public reads were run again by TCRdb, first through fastp at Q25 and then through MiXCR, and only productive beta chains were kept. Merged by CDR3 protein, the rows form single entries marked with the most common genes and DNA. The sample includes fewer than 700,000 distinct CDR3 sequences, with about a fifth observed a single time. The ten largest clones add up to around 7.7% of the sample. Sequencing was done on a sample of PBMCs or a T cell subset sorted from them (not recorded which). These receptor sequences come from an adult woman who had mild COVID-19 (a few samples of this study predate the infection). The sample titles of this study are shuffled in the database, so cell type and time point are left out; the donor was told from shared clones.

The chain combines TRBV7-9 with TRBJ1-1; no definite D call. V was trimmed by 1 base and J by 1 base, leaving 10 bases between them. Germline V lookup: CDR1 SEHNR, CDR2 FQNEAQ (reference sequence). The CDR3 loop spans 15 amino acids. The DNA of the CDR3 is TGTGCCAGCAGCTTAGGGGAGGTCAGGAACACTGAAGCTTTCTTT. Protein: CASSLGEVRNTEAFF.

The chain links TRBV7-3 to TRBJ2-5; D remains ambiguous. This CDR3 has 12 residues. Trimming took off 2 bases at V and 7 bases at J, with 8 bases between the two ends. CDR1 and CDR2 (germline): SGHTA, FQGTGA. Written as DNA, the CDR3 is TGTGCCAGCAGCTTATGGCCGGGGACCCAGTACTTC. The encoded protein is CASSLWPGTQYF.

Turning to this clonotype: An end of the junction differs from the germline gene, which may be a read error. The chain links TRBV16 to TRBJ1-1; tentative D call: TRBD1 (5 bases). The CDR3 totals 14 residues. CDR1 is KGHSY, CDR2 FQNENV, per germline. CDR3 protein: CARSQFAGRTEAFF. CDR3 sequence (DNA): TGTGCCAGAAGCCAATTCGCAGGGCGCACTGAAGCTTTCTTT.

The J gene is TRBJ1-1, the V gene TRBV7-9; D is ambiguous. With 3 bases removed from V and 0 bases from J, the gap between germline ends came to 14 bases. The CDR3 loop spans 16 amino acids. Germline assignment: CDR1 SEHNR and CDR2 FQNEAQ (reference sequence). CDR3 bases: TGTGCCAGCAGCTTCCCTCAGGTACACGTGAACACTGAAGCTTTCTTT. It specifies CASSFPQVHVNTEAFF. Using reference TRBV7-9 and TRBJ1-1 for the parts outside the CDR3, the full variable domain is DTGVSQNPRHKITKRGQNVTFRCDPISEHNRLYWYRQTLGQGPEFLTYFQNEAQLEKSRLLSDRFSAERPKGSFSTLEIQRTEQGDSAMYLCASSFPQVHVNTEAFFGQGTRLTVV.

The rearrangement joins TRBV5-1 to TRBJ2-2, with D perhaps being TRBD1 or TRBD2 (5 bases each). The V end was cut by 3 bases, the J end by 1 base, with 13 bases between. Per the germline V gene, CDR1 is SGHRS and CDR2 is YFSETQ. This CDR3 contains 16 residues. The CDR3 region is CASSSEGRMNTGELFF. DNA for the CDR3: TGCGCCAGCAGCTCAGAGGGACGGATGAACACCGGGGAGCTGTTTTTT.

The J gene is TRBJ2-3, the V gene TRBV9, with 10 bases matching TRBD2. Germline-derived CDR1 and CDR2 are SGDLS and YYNGEE. The CDR3 length is 17 residues. The junction had 9 bases not matched to a gene; V was cut back by 2 bases and J by 3 bases. DNA of the CDR3: TGTGCCAGCAGCGTTAGTAGACTAGCGGGCCGAACAGATACGCAGTATTTT. As protein: CASSVSRLAGRTDTQYF.

This clonotype was counted between two and nine times. This chain links TRBV12-3 or TRBV12-4 with TRBJ2-7, with D perhaps TRBD1 (5 bases). V lost 2 bases and J 6 bases, leaving 14 bases between the germline ends. The CDR3 covers 14 residues. The CDR3 coding sequence is TGTGCCAGCAGTTTACGAGGACAAGCGTCCGAGCAGTACTTC. Encoded protein: CASSLRGQASEQYF.

V usage is TRBV27 and J usage is TRBJ2-7; 7 bases match TRBD1. CDR3 length: 15 amino acids. Germline V gives CDR1 MNHEY, CDR2 SMNVEV (reference sequence). V lost 3 bases and J lost 3; bases outside the gene matches: 8. The CDR3 loop is CASSFSGTDFYEQYF. The CDR3 nucleotides are TGTGCCAGCAGTTTCTCCGGGACAGACTTCTACGAGCAGTACTTC.

The chain joins TRBV15 to TRBJ2-4; D is perhaps TRBD1 (5 bases). Trimming left V 0 bases short and J 1 base short, with 10 bases between. The germline gives CDR1 LNHNV, CDR2 YYDKDF (reference sequence). The CDR3 consists of 16 residues. The CDR3 region has the DNA TGTGCCACCAGCAGAGATTGGGGCGCGGCCAAAAACATTCAGTACTTC. Protein product: CATSRDWGAAKNIQYF.

V usage is TRBV15 and J usage is TRBJ1-5; D is possibly TRBD1 (5 bases). V was cut by 3 bases and J by 6 bases, with 15 bases left in between. Germline values: CDR1 LNHNV, CDR2 YYDKDF (reference sequence). The CDR3 covers 15 residues. In DNA, the CDR3 is TGTGCCACCAGCAGCGGACGAGGGGTTGGTCAGCCCCAGCATTTT. Amino acids: CATSSGRGVGQPQHF.

The rearrangement links TRBV20-1 to TRBJ1-2; D call uncertain. V was shortened by 3 bases and J by 3 bases, with 2 bases between the two germline ends. The CDR3 is made up of 10 amino acids. Germline values: CDR1 DFQATT, CDR2 SNEGSKA (reference sequence). Here the CDR3 reads CSASHYGYTF. CDR3 nucleotide sequence: TGCAGTGCTAGTCACTATGGCTACACCTTC.

The CDR3, as DNA: TGTGCCACCAGCGGGGCAGAAGGACAGCCCCAGCATTTT. As protein: CATSGAEGQPQHF. The chain employs TRBV15 and TRBJ1-5; the D gene is possibly TRBD1 (5 bases). The CDR3 contains 13 residues. Trimming removed 5 bases at V and 7 bases at J, with 12 bases between. Germline CDR1 reads LNHNV; CDR2 reads YYDKDF (reference sequence).

This clonotype came up a few times. The chain has TRBV27 and TRBJ2-3; 7 bases map to TRBD1. Germline values: CDR1 MNHEY, CDR2 SMNVEV (reference sequence). CDR3 length: 17 amino acids. After removal of 3 bases from V and 1 base from J, the junction contained 10 bases not matched to a gene. CDR3 sequence (DNA): TGTGCCAGCAGTTTCCGGACAGGCCCCGGGGGCACAGATACGCAGTATTTT. Translated: CASSFRTGPGGTDTQYF.

This clonotype has just a few counts. The chain combines TRBV9 with TRBJ1-2; 8 nucleotides agree with TRBD1. The CDR3 runs 14 residues. Looked up from germline, CDR1 is SGDLS and CDR2 is YYNGEE. V was pared by 3 bases and J by 1 base, with 2 bases of the junction left unmatched. CDR3 DNA: TGTGCCAGCAGCGCCGACAGGGGTAACTATGGCTACACCTTC. This gives the protein CASSADRGNYGYTF.

The rearrangement joins TRBV5-1 to TRBJ2-2; 7 positions agree with TRBD1. V shed 0 bases and J 6 bases; nucleotides not matched to a gene: 11. CDR1 SGHRS and CDR2 YFSETQ come from the germline V gene. The length of the CDR3 is 17 residues. The CDR3, as DNA: TGCGCCAGCAGCTTGGGGGACAGCCTAACGCGGGCCGGGGAGCTGTTTTTT. The encoded protein is CASSLGDSLTRAGELFF.

The gene calls are TRBV9 and TRBJ2-3; no reliable D call. The germline V gene has CDR1 SGDLS and CDR2 YYNGEE. This CDR3 spans 15 amino acids. Trimming pared 6 bases from V and 2 bases from J, leaving 16 bases between. Here the CDR3 DNA reads TGTGCCAGCAACCCCTCTAGGATCCCCACAGATACGCAGTATTTT. Its translation is CASNPSRIPTDTQYF. Based on the CDR3 plus reference TRBV9 and TRBJ2-3, the full variable domain is DSGVTQTPKHLITATGQRVTLRCSPRSGDLSVYWYQQSLDQGLQFLIQYYNGEERAKGNILERFSAQQFPDLHSELNLSSLELGDSALYFCASNPSRIPTDTQYFGPGTRLTVL.

This clonotype was recorded a few times. The chain uses TRBV12-3 or TRBV12-4 and TRBJ1-3; possibly TRBD1 for D (5 bases). The V end was cut by 1 base, the J end by 4 bases, with 8 bases between. This CDR3 is built from 14 residues. The CDR3 sequence: CASSLGDGGNTIYF. CDR3 coding DNA: TGTGCCAGCAGTTTAGGGGACGGCGGAAACACCATATATTTT.

This chain links TRBV4-3 with TRBJ1-1; D uncertain. The V gene lost 0 bases and the J gene lost 3 bases, with 14 bases spanning the gap. This CDR3 has 16 residues. From germline, CDR1 is LGHNA and CDR2 YSLEER. The CDR3 sequence is CASSQDFGPRDTEAFF. CDR3 nucleotides: TGCGCCAGCAGCCAAGATTTTGGGCCACGGGACACTGAAGCTTTCTTT.

This clonotype came up once. The V gene is TRBV4-3, the J gene TRBJ2-7; the match to TRBD2 covers 10 bases. V lost 0 bases to trimming and J lost 0 bases; unmatched junction nucleotides: 11. In germline, CDR1 is LGHNA, CDR2 YSLEER. CDR3 length: 19 amino acids. CDR3 sequence (DNA): TGCGCCAGCAGCCAAGATTCAATAGCGGGAGGCCCTAGCTCCTACGAGCAGTACTTC. Its translation: CASSQDSIAGGPSSYEQYF.

This chain links TRBV5-1 with TRBJ1-2, with a possible D match to TRBD1 (5 bases). There are 15 residues in the CDR3. V dropped 0 bases and J dropped 4 bases, with 13 bases sitting between them. The germline V gene encodes CDR1 SGHRS and CDR2 YFSETQ. CDR3: CASSLVGGSGYGYTF. CDR3 DNA: TGCGCCAGCAGCTTGGTGGGGGGATCCGGCTATGGCTACACCTTC.

This chain links TRBV4-2 with TRBJ2-3; D is uncertain. The CDR3 loop spans 15 amino acids. The germline V and J ends were trimmed by 0 bases and 1 base, with 8 bases remaining between them. Germline V lookup: CDR1 LGHNA, CDR2 YNFKEQ. CDR3 nucleotides: TGTGCCAGCAGCCAAGATTGGGCTGGCACAGATACGCAGTATTTT. This codes for CASSQDWAGTDTQYF.

V gene TRBV19 combines with J gene TRBJ2-7; 7 nucleotides agree with TRBD1. CDR1 is LNHDA, CDR2 SQIVND, per germline (reference sequence). J lost 6 bases, V lost 4 bases, and 12 bases had no gene match. The CDR3 contains 15 residues. The CDR3 DNA reads TGTGCCAGTAGTAGCCGACAGGGTGGGGGCAGCGAGCAGTACTTC. Translating gives CASSSRQGGGSEQYF.